This TCR beta chain was identified in a study of CD8+ T cells in alopecia areata. Concerning this clone: What it binds is not known.

As the sequencing template, cDNA was produced by extracting RNA and reverse transcribing it. Profiled with immunoSEQ multiplex PCR; TCRdb holds only in-frame clones, not every one. The sample carries 90,000 to 120,000 clones, under 60% recorded once. Study-wide results and caveats: Patients shared TCRs less clearly than mice did, possibly owing to HLA. Higher clonality than in normal scalp was seen in lesional scalp, especially alopecia totalis/universalis.

Alopecia areata patients had lesional scalp punch biopsies and peripheral blood taken from them. Sorting from PBMCs produced CD4+ and CD8+ T cells. The germline V and J ends were trimmed by 5 bases and 1 base, with 15 bases remaining between them. Germline CDR1 and CDR2: SGHVS and FNYEAQ. The length of the CDR3 is 16 residues. This receptor was obtained from a human donor with alopecia areata. The rearrangement joins TRBV7-6 to TRBJ2-1; the D is unclear. Material: NKG2D-low CD8+ T cells sorted from blood. CDR3 protein: CASSLSGSLSYNEQFF. CDR3 in DNA: TGTGCCAGCAGCCTTAGTGGTTCGTTGTCCTACAATGAGCAGTTCTTC.